Listed below are T cell receptor beta chains from one sample, sequenced in a study of OX40 agonist ivuxolimab in advanced cancers. TCRdb's table, derived via immunoSEQ multiplex PCR, lists solely in-frame clones and lacks some. Of 43,000 or so clones in the sample, around nine tenths were seen once. This specimen was CD4+ or CD8+ T cells sorted from blood, taken in a trial of the OX40 agonist ivuxolimab. The source of these receptors is an adult with an advanced solid tumor such as melanoma, head and neck, liver or kidney cancer. The CDR3 runs from the conserved cysteine through the conserved F or W. A D gene is named only where the DNA matches it firmly. Not all rows give a size; the values are once, few, many and, for expanded clones, a class.

j_call | v_call | d_call | clone_size | cdr3_nt | cdr3_aa
TRBJ2-4 | TRBV18 | TRBD1 | few | TGTGCCAGCTCACCACGAGCAATCGGGACAGGGACGGCCAAAAACATTCAGTACTTC | CASSPRAIGTGTAKNIQYF
TRBJ1-4 | TRBV10-3 | . | . | TGTGCCATCAGTGAGGTGGGTGGGAACCCGGGGCTCGGTGAAAAACTGTTTTTT | CAISEVGGNPGLGEKLFF
TRBJ1-5 | TRBV19 | TRBD1 | . | TGTGCCAGTTCCGGGACAGGGACTCAGCCCCAGCATTTT | CASSGTGTQPQHF
TRBJ2-5 | TRBV18 | . | . | TGTGCCAGCTCACCCCTCGTTCAAGAGACCCAGTACTTC | CASSPLVQETQYF
TRBJ1-2 | TRBV6-5 | TRBD1 | . | TGTGCCAGCAGTCCACCATCAGGGGGCGGCTACACCTTC | CASSPPSGGGYTF
TRBJ1-4 | TRBV7-2 | . | . | TGTGCCAGCAGCTTAGTTTCGGCTGGGTATGAAAAACTGTTTTTT | CASSLVSAGYEKLFF
TRBJ2-7 | TRBV18 | . | once | TGTGCCAGCTCACCACGCTTGTCCCAGGGTCTCTCCTACGAGCAGTACTTC | CASSPRLSQGLSYEQYF
TRBJ1-1 | TRBV7-2 | . | . | TGTGCCAGCAGCTTAGTTTCTGGGAAAGCTTTCTTT | CASSLVSGKAFF
TRBJ2-3 | TRBV4-1 | TRBD2 | . | TGCGCCAGCAGCCCCCTATCTAGGGCTAGCGGGGCGACTAGCACAGATACGCAGTATTTT | CASSPLSRASGATSTDTQYF
TRBJ2-3 | TRBV7-2 | . | . | TGTGCCAGCAGCTTAGCTCTAGGTACATACGGAGATACGCAGTATTTT | CASSLALGTYGDTQYF
TRBJ2-5 | TRBV7-2 | TRBD2 | . | TGTGCCAGCAGCCTGCGGGGGGGCCTCGGAGAGACCCAGTACTTC | CASSLRGGLGETQYF
TRBJ2-7 | TRBV10-3 | . | . | TGTGCCATCAGTGAACTCAATTACGAGCAGTACTTC | CAISELNYEQYF
TRBJ2-5 | TRBV11-2 | . | . | TGTGCCAGCAGCCCCGTAACCCCAGGGGCCGGGGAGACCCAGTACTTC | CASSPVTPGAGETQYF
TRBJ2-5 | TRBV7-3 | . | . | TGTGCCAGCAGCTTAGCGGGGAGGAGAGAGACCCAGTACTTC | CASSLAGRRETQYF
TRBJ2-7 | TRBV19 | TRBD2 | once | TGTGCCAGTAGTTCGACTAGCGGGACCTACGAGCAGTACTTC | CASSSTSGTYEQYF
TRBJ2-7 | TRBV7-2 | TRBD2 | once | TGTGCCAGCAGCACGGGACTAGCGGGAGATGAGCAGTACTTC | CASSTGLAGDEQYF
TRBJ2-5 | TRBV4-3 | TRBD2 | . | TGCGCCAGCAGCCAACGGAGGGAGGGCGGGGAGACCCAGTACTTC | CASSQRREGGETQYF
TRBJ2-7 | TRBV7-9 | TRBD2 | . | TGTGCCAGCAGCTTAGAATCTGGGAAGCGAGGACTAGCATACGAGCAGTACTTC | CASSLESGKRGLAYEQYF
TRBJ1-5 | TRBV11-2 | TRBD1 | once | TGTGCCAGCAGCACGGACAGGGATCAGCCCCAGCATTTT | CASSTDRDQPQHF
TRBJ1-6 | TRBV7-8 | . | . | TGTGCCAGCAGCTTTGCTCTGGGGGTTAATTCACCCCTCCACTTT | CASSFALGVNSPLHF
TRBJ1-3 | TRBV7-8 | TRBD1 | . | TGTGCCAGCAGCGGTGATGGACAGGTTGTAATTTCTGGAAACACCATATATTTT | CASSGDGQVVISGNTIYF
TRBJ1-4 | TRBV12-5 | . | . | TGTGCTAGTGGCAGCCGGGCAGGTCGATTT | CASGSRAGRF
TRBJ1-4 | TRBV10-3 | . | . | TGTGCCACTCGCCGGGACATCCTGAATGAAAAACTGTTTTTT | CATRRDILNEKLFF
TRBJ1-1 | TRBV6-1 | . | . | TGTGCCAGCAGTGAAGCCCCCGCAGGGACCCTTTTCTTAGCTTTCTTT | CASSEAPAGTLFLAFF
TRBJ2-5 | TRBV5-1 | . | . | TGCGCCAGCAGCTTGGAAAACAGACAGTGGGAGACCCAGTACTTC | CASSLENRQWETQYF
TRBJ2-1 | TRBV19 | TRBD2 | . | TGTGCCACCTCAACTAGCGGGCTATACAATGAGCAGTTCTTC | CATSTSGLYNEQFF
TRBJ2-5 | TRBV13 | TRBD2 | . | TGTGCCAGCAGCTTAGGTCGGGGGGGAGAGACCCAGTACTTC | CASSLGRGGETQYF
TRBJ2-3 | TRBV7-3 | TRBD2 | . | TGTGCCAGCAGCCCAATAGCGGGGAGCACAGATACGCAGTATTTT | CASSPIAGSTDTQYF
TRBJ2-7 | TRBV7-2 | TRBD2 | . | TGTGCCAGCAGCTTTAGACTAGCGCCCTACGAGCAGTACTTC | CASSFRLAPYEQYF
TRBJ1-2 | TRBV7-2 | . | . | TGTGCCAGCAGCTTAGGACAGGTCGGTGGCTACACCTTC | CASSLGQVGGYTF
TRBJ2-3 | TRBV28 | . | . | TGTGCCAGCAGTTTAAGTCCTTGGGCAGGCGGTTCAGATACGCAGTATTTT | CASSLSPWAGGSDTQYF
TRBJ2-1 | TRBV28 | . | . | TGTGTCAGCAGTTTCTTGGGATATCCATCGAGGGGGGAACTGGTCTTC | CVSSFLGYPSRGELVF
TRBJ2-2 | TRBV7-3 | TRBD1 | . | TGTGCCAGCAGCAAAGACAGGGGGCTTACCGGGGAGCTGTTTTTT | CASSKDRGLTGELFF
TRBJ2-5 | TRBV7-2 | TRBD1 | . | TGTGCCAGCAGCCGGGACAGGGAGACCCAGTACTTC | CASSRDRETQYF
TRBJ1-5 | TRBV5-8 | TRBD1 | . | TGTGCCAGCAGCATCCGACAGGGGTATAGCAATCAGCCCCAGCATTTT | CASSIRQGYSNQPQHF
TRBJ2-5 | TRBV5-1 | TRBD2 | . | TGCGCCAGCAGCCCCGGGGGGTACCAAGAGACCCAGTACTTC | CASSPGGYQETQYF
TRBJ2-4 | TRBV28 | . | . | TGTGCCAGCAGTCCTCTGACAGCACTAGCCAAAAACATTCAGTACTTC | CASSPLTALAKNIQYF
TRBJ2-3 | TRBV7-8 | . | . | TGTGCCAGCAGCTTAGATGGGACGAATACGCAGTATTTT | CASSLDGTNTQYF
TRBJ2-3 | TRBV11-2 | . | . | TGTGCCAGCAGCTTAGCAGGGGCCGAAGATACGCAGTATTTT | CASSLAGAEDTQYF
TRBJ2-3 | TRBV7-9 | . | . | TGTGCCAGCAGCTTAGGGGGGGCGCGTGGAACAGATACGCAGTATTTT | CASSLGGARGTDTQYF
TRBJ2-7 | TRBV27 | TRBD2 | . | TGTGCCAGCAGTTTATCGGGGCTAGCGGGAAACGAGCAGTACTTC | CASSLSGLAGNEQYF
TRBJ1-2 | TRBV30 | . | . | TGTGCCTGGAGTCTGGAGGGGGGGGTTAGTGGCTACACCTTC | CAWSLEGGVSGYTF
TRBJ2-1 | TRBV6-1 | . | . | TGTGCCACTAACGACAGACACAATGAGCAGTTCTTC | CATNDRHNEQFF
TRBJ2-1 | TRBV19 | TRBD2 | once | TGTGCCAGTAGTATAGGGACTAGCAACGATGAGCAGTTCTTC | CASSIGTSNDEQFF
TRBJ2-2 | TRBV7-2 | TRBD2 | . | TGTGCCAGCAGCTTAGTCGGGAGGGGCACCGGGGAGCTGTTTTTT | CASSLVGRGTGELFF
TRBJ1-6 | TRBV6-1 | . | few | TGTGCCAGCAGAACAGGGTTCTCCTATAATTCACCCCTCCACTTT | CASRTGFSYNSPLHF
TRBJ2-7 | TRBV6-6 | TRBD2 | . | TGTGCCAGCAGCCGCCCCGAGCGGGAGAACAACGAGCAGTACTTC | CASSRPERENNEQYF
TRBJ2-5 | TRBV10-3 | . | . | TGTGCCATCAGTGAATTGATGGACACGTACCAAGAGACCCAGTACTTC | CAISELMDTYQETQYF
TRBJ1-2 | TRBV7-9 | . | . | TGTGCCAGCAGCTTAGATGGTCAGCTCTATGGCTACACCTTC | CASSLDGQLYGYTF
TRBJ2-3 | TRBV7-2 | . | . | TGTGCCAGCAGCTTAGATGAGAGGGCCTATACGCAGTATTTT | CASSLDERAYTQYF
TRBJ2-7 | TRBV5-1 | TRBD1 | . | TGCGCCAGCAGACGACAGGGGGGTTACGAGCAGTACTTC | CASRRQGGYEQYF
TRBJ1-4 | TRBV4-1 | . | . | TGCGCCAGCAGTCGACCGAAGGGGAGCGAAAAACTGTTTTTT | CASSRPKGSEKLFF
TRBJ1-4 | TRBV7-6 | . | . | TGTGCCAGCGGCGGGACATATAATGAAAAACTGTTTTTT | CASGGTYNEKLFF